The TCR beta chain described here comes from a study of blood T cell repertoires in COVID-19. Overall study context: The samples span acute and convalescent COVID-19 from the United States, Italy and Spain.

Produced via immunoSEQ multiplex PCR; TCRdb's table is partial and in-frame only. Among about 83,000 clones listed, 86% were seen once. V shed 3 bases and J 3 bases; nucleotides not matched to a gene: 3. CDR3 size: 15 residues. CDR1 SEHNR and CDR2 FQNEAQ come from the germline V gene (reference sequence). This receptor was obtained from a man between 50 and 59 years old with active COVID-19. The chain recombines TRBV7-9 with TRBJ2-2; TRBD2 aligns across 8 bases. The material sequenced was peripheral blood. This chain's CDR3 is CASSFTSGHTGELFF. The CDR3 DNA is TGTGCCAGCAGCTTCACTAGCGGCCACACCGGGGAGCTGTTTTTT. Drawing the rest from reference TRBV7-9 and TRBJ2-2, the complete variable domain is DTGVSQNPRHKITKRGQNVTFRCDPISEHNRLYWYRQTLGQGPEFLTYFQNEAQLEKSRLLSDRFSAERPKGSFSTLEIQRTEQGDSAMYLCASSFTSGHTGELFFGEGSRLTVL.